These 22 T cell receptor beta chains were all obtained from the same sample, sequenced in a study of blood T cell repertoires in COVID-19 (TCRdb year 2020). The library came from the immunoSEQ multiplex PCR assay. In its TCRdb copy, this immuneACCESS table keeps in-frame sequences only and misses some clones. Where compared with another copy, unresolved V genes explain less than half of these, and the others have no known cause. The sample yields about 200,000 clones; roughly 77% were counted once. The ten largest clones add up to around 5.9% of the sample. Input material: peripheral blood. The receptors were gathered from a woman aged 40 to 50 with COVID-19, enrolled during active disease.

The J gene is TRBJ2-5, the V gene TRBV3-1 (or the pseudogene TRBV3-2); D gene ambiguous. V lost 8 bases and J lost 0, with 10 bases in between. The CDR3 has 13 amino acids. Per the germline V gene, CDR1 is LGHDT and CDR2 is YNNKEL (reference sequence). In nucleotides, the CDR3 is TGTGCCAGCTTTCGACGGGACCAAGAGACCCAGTACTTC. It specifies CASFRRDQETQYF.

The J gene is TRBJ2-7, the V gene TRBV6-5; 8 bases match TRBD2. The germline CDR1 and CDR2 sequences are MNHEY and SVGAGI. The ends lost 2 bases at V and 3 bases at J; junction bases unmatched: 9. This CDR3 has 16 residues. The CDR3 nucleotides read TGTGCCAGCAGTTACCCCTTGGCGGGGGGCAGCTACGAGCAGTACTTC. Encoded protein: CASSYPLAGGSYEQYF.

This clone was detected only a few times. V gene TRBV29-1 combines with J gene TRBJ2-3; possibly TRBD2 for D (6 bases). Deletions cut 8 bases from V and 2 bases from J, with 14 bases between. The CDR3 covers 13 residues. CDR1 and CDR2 (germline): SQVTM, ANQGSEA. The CDR3 nucleotides read TGCAGCTTAAGGGACTCCACCACAGATACGCAGTATTTT. It is translated as CSLRDSTTDTQYF.

The chain uses TRBV7-6 and TRBJ1-3, with 7 bases aligning to TRBD1. Germline-derived CDR1 and CDR2 are SGHVS and FNYEAQ. The CDR3 consists of 14 residues. With V trimmed by 5 bases and J by 1 base, 2 bases remained unmatched. The CDR3 spells CASSPGGSGNTIYF. CDR3 bases: TGTGCCAGCAGCCCAGGGGGATCTGGAAACACCATATATTTT.

The CDR3 region is CASSSQGVAGNTIYF. The CDR3 DNA sequence: TGCGCCAGCAGCTCTCAGGGCGTAGCTGGAAACACCATATATTTT. The chain is built from TRBV5-1 and TRBJ1-3; perhaps TRBD1 as D (5 bases). Germline V gives CDR1 SGHRS, CDR2 YFSETQ. The CDR3 has 15 residues. Between the trimmed V and J ends, which lost 3 bases and 2 bases, there was a span of 12 bases.

V is TRBV3-1 (or the pseudogene TRBV3-2) and J is TRBJ1-1; D unresolved. The ends were cut back, 4 bases at V and 1 base at J, with 10 bases in the middle. The CDR3 is made up of 14 amino acids. CDR1 is LGHDT and CDR2 is YNNKEL in the germline V gene (reference sequence). CDR3: CASSLREGNTEAFF. The CDR3 nucleotides are TGTGCCAGCAGCCTTCGTGAGGGGAACACTGAAGCTTTCTTT.

CDR3 DNA: TGTGCCAGCAGCGTAGCCGGACTAGCGGGGGGGCCGAATACGCAGTATTTT. It codes for CASSVAGLAGGPNTQYF. This chain joins TRBV9 and TRBJ2-3; TRBD2 matches 15 bases. The CDR3 is 17 residues long. V trimming: 0 bases; J trimming: 7 bases; junction bases outside the gene matches: 6. Germline CDR1 is SGDLS and CDR2 is YYNGEE.

The chain uses TRBV27 and TRBJ2-5; 11 nucleotides line up with TRBD2. The ends lost 1 base at V and 5 bases at J; junction bases unmatched: 6. The CDR3 extends over 16 amino acids. CDR1 and CDR2 from the germline V gene are MNHEY and SMNVEV (reference sequence). CDR3 in amino acids: CASSLFPTSGTETQYF. The CDR3 DNA is TGTGCCAGCAGTTTATTCCCGACTAGCGGGACCGAGACCCAGTACTTC.

The chain carries TRBV7-8 and TRBJ1-2; 9 nucleotides line up with TRBD1. Germline V gene sequence: CDR1 SGHVS, CDR2 FQNEAQ. The CDR3 runs to 17 residues. J was trimmed by 1 base and V by 3 bases; bases with no gene match: 9. CDR3 sequence reads: CASSLNVRQGGNYGYTF. CDR3 in DNA: TGTGCCAGCAGCTTGAACGTGCGACAGGGGGGTAACTATGGCTACACCTTC.

The chain employs TRBV6-5 and TRBJ1-5; no clear D. The CDR3 extends over 14 amino acids. V dropped 6 bases and J dropped 4 bases, with 13 bases sitting between them. Germline V lookup: CDR1 MNHEY, CDR2 SVGAGI. The CDR3 is CASRLPEVNQPQHF. The CDR3 DNA reads as TGTGCCAGCAGGCTCCCCGAGGTAAATCAGCCCCAGCATTTT.

This clone was counted at least ten times. This chain connects TRBV19 to TRBJ2-7; TRBD2 agrees at 11 bases. The V gene end was trimmed by 4 bases and the J gene end by 6 bases; junction bases not matched to a gene: 2. CDR1 LNHDA and CDR2 SQIVND come from the germline V gene (reference sequence). This CDR3 spans 13 amino acids. As DNA, the CDR3 is TGTGCCAGTAGTAGTCTAGCGGGAGGCGAGCAGTACTTC. It translates to CASSSLAGGEQYF.

The CDR3 loop reads CASSLDPTVNTEAFF. CDR3 DNA sequence: TGCGCCAGCAGCTTGGATCCGACAGTGAACACTGAAGCTTTCTTT. This chain connects TRBV5-1 to TRBJ1-1; possible D gene TRBD1, 5 bases. Deletions cut 0 bases from V and 0 bases from J, with 9 bases between. Germline V gene lookup returns CDR1 SGHRS and CDR2 YFSETQ. The CDR3 totals 15 residues.

This clone was seen just once. This chain links TRBV7-3 with TRBJ2-3, with 7 bases aligning to TRBD2. The germline CDR1 and CDR2 sequences are SGHTA and FQGTGA. The V and J ends lost 5 bases and 3 bases, in that order; junction bases with no gene match: 5. The CDR3 totals 14 residues. The CDR3, as DNA: TGTGCCAGCAGCCCCCGGGGGGTAACAGATACGCAGTATTTT. The encoded protein is CASSPRGVTDTQYF.

V and J are TRBV4-3 and TRBJ2-4; 7 nucleotides match TRBD1. This CDR3 has 17 amino acids. Looked up from germline, CDR1 is LGHNA and CDR2 is YSLEER. The V segment lost 0 bases and the J segment 13 bases; nucleotides outside the gene matches: 18. CDR3 DNA sequence: TGCGCCAGCAGCCAAGATGGGGACAGCTCCATTAGTGGTTTACAGTACTTC. Its translation is CASSQDGDSSISGLQYF.

This sequence joins TRBV27 and TRBJ1-1, with a tentative D call TRBD1 (5 bases). Trimming pared 4 bases from V and 8 bases from J, leaving 14 bases between. This CDR3 region has 13 residues. Germline V gives CDR1 MNHEY, CDR2 SMNVEV (reference sequence). The CDR3 sequence: CASSSLRVLEAFF. CDR3 bases: TGTGCCAGCAGTTCCCTCAGGGTGCTGGAAGCTTTCTTT.

The chain is built from TRBV14 and TRBJ2-5; D perhaps matches TRBD2 (5 bases). This CDR3 region has 14 residues. Germline CDR1 SGHDN, CDR2 FVKESK. Deletions cut 0 bases from V and 7 bases from J, with 12 bases between. Here the CDR3 DNA reads TGTGCCAGCAGCCAAGATTTCGGGAAAGGGACCCAGTACTTC. Amino acid sequence: CASSQDFGKGTQYF.

This sequence joins TRBV6-5 and TRBJ1-2, with D maybe TRBD1 (5 bases). The CDR3 runs to 14 residues. Germline CDR1 is MNHEY and CDR2 is SVGAGI. Trimming shortened V by 3 bases and J by 8 bases, and 16 bases separated the two germline ends. The CDR3 protein is CASSYGPGGFGYTF. The CDR3 coding sequence is TGTGCCAGCAGTTATGGGCCCGGGGGGTTCGGCTACACCTTC.

The rearrangement joins TRBV7-6 to TRBJ1-4, with unresolved D. The CDR3 runs 17 residues. The V and J ends lost 2 bases and 5 bases respectively, with 18 bases between them. Germline assignment: CDR1 SGHVS and CDR2 FNYEAQ. In DNA, the CDR3 is TGTGCCAGCAGCTTACAAACACCGTCCCGTCCGAATGAAAAACTGTTTTTT. It is translated as CASSLQTPSRPNEKLFF.

The V gene is TRBV6-4, the J gene TRBJ1-2; D not certain. V dropped 0 bases and J dropped 4 bases, with 12 bases sitting between them. The V gene's germline CDR1 is MRHNA and CDR2 SNTAGT. This CDR3 is 15 amino acids long. CDR3 loop: CASSDSRSGAYGYTF. The CDR3 DNA is TGTGCCAGCAGTGACTCCAGGTCAGGTGCCTATGGCTACACCTTC.

The V gene is TRBV6-2 or TRBV6-3, the J gene TRBJ2-1; 14 bases map to TRBD2. CDR3 length equals 18 residues. Germline CDR1 reads MNHEY; CDR2 reads SVGEGT. V was pared by 2 bases and J by 3 bases, with 6 bases of the junction left unmatched. CDR3 coding DNA: TGTGCCAGCAGTTACGGACTAGCGGGGGGATCCAACTACAATGAGCAGTTCTTC. It is translated as CASSYGLAGGSNYNEQFF.

About this clone: Possible read error: a much larger clone is one base away. The rearrangement joins TRBV4-1 to TRBJ2-1, with 10 bases that match TRBD1. Germline CDR1 MGHRA, CDR2 YSYEKL. The CDR3 covers 14 residues. Germline trimming cut 4 bases from V and 3 bases from J; bases unmatched to any gene: 0. The chain's CDR3 is CASSRDRGYNEQFF. Written as DNA, the CDR3 is TGCGCCAGCAGCCGGGACAGGGGCTACAATGAGCAGTTCTTC.

The chain has TRBV7-8 and TRBJ1-1; 9 positions match TRBD1. Germline CDR1 SGHVS, CDR2 FQNEAQ. CDR3 length: 15 amino acids. Unmatched junction bases numbered 7, after V lost 5 bases and J lost 3 bases. DNA for the CDR3: TGTGCCAGCAGCCTGGACAGGGGCCCGTACACTGAAGCTTTCTTT. Residues: CASSLDRGPYTEAFF.